This T cell receptor beta chain stems from a study of T cells after yellow fever vaccination. Across the whole study: Low-cell-number fractions underwent preparation using SMART-Seq v4 Ultra Low Input.

The CDR3 contains 17 residues. Germline assignment: CDR1 SGHRS and CDR2 YFSETQ. V lost 0 bases, J lost 1 base, and 13 bases lay in between. Using its own MiXCR run on the 5' RACE reads, TCRdb lists one record per CDR3 protein. The data contain around 550,000 distinct CDR3 sequences, less than 20% of them seen just once; the ten biggest clones take up 14%. This clonotype was detected a few times. Sequences were derived from PBMCs, sampled 15 days after the yellow fever booster vaccination. The TCR comes from a man aged 25-45 years who received the YFV17D yellow fever vaccine. The gene calls are TRBV5-1 and TRBJ2-2, with a tentative D call TRBD2 (5 bases). CDR3 residues: CASSLGGLAVNTGELFF. As DNA, the CDR3 is TGCGCCAGCAGCTTGGGGGGTCTAGCCGTGAACACCGGGGAGCTGTTTTTT.